A single sample gave rise to the 4 T cell receptor beta chains below, sequenced in a study of tissue T cells after allogeneic stem cell transplantation. The sample's time point: mouse harvest day 14 after allogeneic transplant. Each mouse received 10^7 T-cell-depleted marrow cells plus 10^6 splenic CD5+ T cells by tail vein. Libraries were prepared by immunoSEQ multiplex PCR; TCRdb keeps only in-frame clonotypes and omits some of them. The profile shows more than 5,500 clones, under 50% of them singletons. The source material was gut tissue. These receptors all come from a female BALB/c mouse given C57BL/6 T cells with graft-versus-host disease after an allogeneic hematopoietic cell transplant.

As for this clone: The gene names here belong to mouse. The DNA ends 1 residue before the CDR3 does, and the rest of the CDR3 is filled in from the germline J gene. The chain joins TRBV15 to TRBJ2-7; perhaps TRBD1 as D (6 bases). CDR3 length: 12 amino acids. CDR1 is SGHND and CDR2 is FRSKSL in the germline V gene. The V and J ends lost 6 bases and 4 bases respectively, with 10 bases between them. CDR3 residues: CASRSGTYEQYF. The sequenced part of the CDR3 DNA is TGTGCCAGCAGGTCCGGGACATATGAACAGTAC.

This clone was observed a handful of times. All gene names here are mouse names. The read falls 1 residue short of the CDR3 end, and the missing part is taken from the germline J gene. The chain joins TRBV26 to TRBJ2-2, with D possibly matching TRBD2 (7 bases). Trimming pared 3 bases from V and 3 bases from J, leaving 8 bases between. Germline V gene sequence: CDR1 KGHPV, CDR2 FQNQEV (reference sequence). This CDR3 has 14 amino acids. The CDR3 sequence is CASSLGGHTGQLYF. Incomplete CDR3 DNA: TGTGCCAGCAGTCTAGGGGGGCACACCGGGCAGCTCTAC.

A note on this clone: The gene symbols are mouse symbols. With the read ending 1 residue before the CDR3 end, the germline J gene is used to fill in that end. Other DNA sequences within the sample encode an identical CDR3. This chain uses TRBV26 with TRBJ2-7; 11 nucleotides agree with TRBD2. This CDR3 region has 14 residues. CDR1 and CDR2 from the germline V gene are KGHPV and FQNQEV (reference sequence). The J segment lost 7 bases and the V segment lost 3 bases, leaving 5 bases of the junction unmatched. CDR3 in amino acids: CASSLTGGALEQYF. The part of the CDR3 DNA that was read is TGTGCCAGCAGTCTAACTGGGGGGGCTTTAGAACAGTAC.

There are a few counts of this clone. The genes and germline here are from mouse. The read stops 1 residue short of the end of the CDR3; the missing end is completed from the germline J gene. V and J are TRBV16 and TRBJ1-4, with D unresolved. CDR1 is SGHSA, CDR2 FRNQAP, per germline. Trimming stripped 0 bases from V and 9 bases from J, with 5 bases between. The CDR3 extends over 12 amino acids. The CDR3 here is CASSLDVKRLFF. Partial CDR3 DNA: TGTGCAAGCAGCTTAGATGTGAAAAGATTATTT.